This T cell receptor (beta chain) was observed in a study of T cells in Graves' hyperthyroidism and ophthalmopathy. RNA transcripts yielded amplified TCR beta CDR3 regions. A first-round RT-PCR of the TCR CDR3 used the HTBI primer set. Using its own MiXCR run on the multiplex PCR reads, TCRdb lists one record per CDR3 protein. The sample carries about 260,000 distinct CDR3 sequences, about a sixth recorded once. The germline gives CDR1 SGHVS, CDR2 FQNEAQ. The V gene lost 1 base and the J gene lost 4 bases, with 14 bases spanning the gap. The CDR3 loop spans 16 amino acids. This clonotype appeared many times. Its specificity is not known. Any patient presenting with uncontrolled infection, other autoimmune disease, pregnancy or lactation was left out. PBMCs were collected from an approximately 9.3 ml volume of fresh peripheral blood. Study outcomes and limitations: Through a model of 13 V-J features, ophthalmopathy was separated from stable hyperthyroidism. Among clonotypes expanded in thyroid above 0.001, most were also found in blood.

The sample was blood. This receptor was obtained from a woman in her late teens or twenties with Graves' ophthalmopathy. The chain is built from TRBV7-8 and TRBJ2-1, with D possibly matching TRBD2 (7 bases). The CDR3 sequence: CASSLGHAGAYNEQFF. The CDR3 DNA reads TGTGCCAGCAGCTTAGGGCACGCGGGGGCGTACAATGAGCAGTTCTTC.